This TCR beta chain was identified during a study of shared clonotypes between healthy human individuals. On this clone: Antigen specificity is unknown.

The CDR3 has 14 residues. The V gene's germline CDR1 is MDHEN and CDR2 SYDVKM. V shed 6 bases and J shed 1 base, with 9 bases lying between them. Broader study findings: Relative to clonotypes present in all four donors, those not shared had lower generation probabilities.

Deep was the level used in running the assay. Repertoires were generated with immunoSEQ multiplex PCR, while TCRdb's copy carries only in-frame clones and drops some. The sample has 2 million to 2.5 million clones, 80% to 95% seen once; the top ten hold 0.37%. The chain uses TRBV28 and TRBJ2-2; a possible D gene is TRBD1 (5 bases). The sequencing sample was made of naive CD4+ T cells from PBMCs. The subset was: CD45RA+ positively selected. This clonotype was sampled from a man aged 18-30 years in good health. Some clones in this sample may be carry-over from other donors' samples. This CDR3 is CASRGHLNTGELFF. In nucleotides, the CDR3 is TGTGCCAGCAGAGGACACCTGAACACCGGGGAGCTGTTTTTT.